This TCR beta chain was identified during a study of T-cell reconstitution after alpha-beta-depleted transplantation in children. Findings and limits, study-wide: Newly made T cells mostly supplied T-cell counts and diversity one year after transplant. Surviving recipient T cells and thymic progenitors produced the high day-60 TCRbeta diversity seen in some patients. Reported findings indicate that, about two months after transplant, alpha-beta T cells came from several hundred expanded clones, which were derived from non-depleted graft cells.

This clonotype was observed at least ten times. Its antigen is as yet unknown. Germline is not matched at one junction end, which may reflect a read error. Unique molecular identifiers were built into the TCRbeta library. TCRdb reanalysed the PCR reads using MiXCR and keeps one entry per CDR3 protein. The data contain about 110,000 distinct CDR3 sequences, 5.5% to 6.5% of them singletons. The CDR3 totals 10 residues. Germline V gene lookup returns CDR1 SEHNR and CDR2 FQNEAQ (reference sequence). The origin of this receptor is a male patient aged 2 to 10 who had a stem cell transplant for acute lymphoblastic leukemia, so the T cells may come from the graft donor. The chain is built from TRBV7-9 and TRBJ1-2; TRBD1 might be the D (5 bases). This specimen was PBMCs, mostly from graft donor cells, taken 360 days after TCRalphabeta/CD19-depleted stem cell transplant. CDR3 nucleotide sequence: TGTGCCAGCAGCGGGGCCGCGGCTTACTTC. Amino acids: CASSGAAAYF.